This T cell receptor (beta chain) was sequenced in a study of blood T cell repertoires in COVID-19. Sequencing was performed with immunoSEQ multiplex PCR; in TCRdb, only in-frame clones are kept and a portion is missing. The table includes roughly 100,000 clones, about 79% detected once. The CDR3 length is 15 residues. Germline CDR1 MDHEN, CDR2 SYDVKM. V shed 4 bases, J shed 2 bases, and the junction held 7 bases outside the gene matches. Sequences were obtained from peripheral blood. The receptor was isolated from a man older than 75 with COVID-19, enrolled during active disease. V is TRBV28 and J is TRBJ2-5; TRBD2 matches 7 bases. CDR3 protein: CASSSPPAGQETQYF. For the CDR3, the DNA is TGTGCCAGCAGTTCCCCCCCAGCGGGACAAGAGACCCAGTACTTC.